A single sample gave rise to the 19 T cell receptor beta chains below, sequenced in a study of blood T cells in healthy people across ages. A second roughly 6 to 11 cycle PCR used barcoded and J-beta primers. TCRdb ran MiXCR on the 5' RACE reads and lists one entry per CDR3 protein. There are hundreds of thousands of distinct CDR3 sequences in the sample; 40% to 65% occur only once, and less than 15% lies in the top ten. Input material: blood. The receptors here all came from an elderly woman in good health.

Ten or more counts support this clonotype. This chain links TRBV27 with TRBJ2-1; 10 positions match TRBD1. CDR1 MNHEY and CDR2 SMNVEV come from the germline V gene (reference sequence). CDR3 size: 15 residues. After removal of 5 bases from V and 3 bases from J, the junction contained 4 bases not matched to a gene. The CDR3 sequence: CASSRDRGIYNEQFF. DNA for the CDR3: TGTGCCAGCAGTAGGGACAGGGGAATCTACAATGAGCAGTTCTTC.

A note on this clonotype: It may be a read error: a sequence one base away is much more abundant. Likely a read error: the CDR3 ends without its conserved phenylalanine or tryptophan. The V and J genes are TRBV20-1 and TRBJ2-1; 10 bases match TRBD2. The CDR3 is 15 residues long. J gave up 4 bases and V 3 bases, and 6 bases lay outside the gene matches. CDR1 is DFQATT and CDR2 is SNEGSKA in the germline V gene (reference sequence). CDR3 amino acids: CSASASGSLYNEQFL. CDR3 in DNA: TGCAGTGCTAGCGCTAGCGGGAGCCTTTACAATGAGCAGTTCCTC.

The chain joins TRBV15 to TRBJ2-4; D perhaps matches TRBD2 (6 bases). From germline, CDR1 is LNHNV and CDR2 YYDKDF (reference sequence). The CDR3 length is 15 residues. The V gene lost 3 bases and the J gene lost 4 bases, with 13 bases spanning the gap. CDR3 nucleotides: TGTGCCACCAGCAGGGGAGGAGGGAGTAAAAACATTCAGTACTTC. Encoded protein: CATSRGGGSKNIQYF. The full variable domain, rest sourced from reference TRBV15 and TRBJ2-4, is DAMVIQNPRYQVTQFGKPVTLSCSQTLNHNVMYWYQQKSSQAPKLLFHYYDKDFNNEADTPDNFQSRRPNTSFCFLDIRSPGLGDTAMYLCATSRGGGSKNIQYFGAGTRLSVL.

This clonotype was counted ten times or more. The chain employs TRBV7-3 and TRBJ2-3, with D perhaps given as TRBD1 or TRBD2 (5 bases each). The germline V gene encodes CDR1 SGHTA and CDR2 FQGTGA. The CDR3 sequence is 14 residues long. Trimming left V 8 bases short and J 2 bases short, with 14 bases between. This CDR3 reads CASGTGSDTDTQYF. The CDR3 coding sequence is TGTGCCAGCGGGACCGGGTCCGACACAGATACGCAGTATTTT.

The chain joins TRBV28 to TRBJ2-1; TRBD1 might be the D (6 bases). This CDR3 spans 15 amino acids. Germline assignment: CDR1 MDHEN and CDR2 SYDVKM. V lost 4 bases, J lost 1 base, and 11 bases lay in between. The CDR3 DNA reads TGTGCCAGCAGTTCCGCAGGGGAATCCTACAATGAGCAGTTCTTC. Its protein is CASSSAGESYNEQFF.

The V call is TRBV7-3, the J call TRBJ2-7; the match to TRBD1 covers 7 bases. The germline gives CDR1 SGHTA, CDR2 FQGTGA. This CDR3 has 15 residues. V lost 5 bases and J lost 0; bases outside the gene matches: 7. CDR3 sequence reads: CASSLQQGSSYEQYF. In DNA, the CDR3 is TGTGCCAGCAGCCTACAACAGGGGTCCTCCTACGAGCAGTACTTC. The full variable domain, its missing parts supplied by reference TRBV7-3 and TRBJ2-7, is GAGVSQTPSNKVTEKGKYVELRCDPISGHTALYWYRQSLGQGPEFLIYFQGTGAADDSGLPNDRFFAVRPEGSVSTLKIQRTERGDSAVYLCASSLQQGSSYEQYFGPGTRLTVT.

This sequence joins TRBV11-2 and TRBJ2-7; tentatively, D is TRBD1 (6 bases). V was cut by 3 bases and J by 2 bases, with 11 bases left in between. The CDR3 is 14 amino acids. CDR1 is SGHAT, CDR2 FQNNGV, per germline. The CDR3 nucleotides read TGTGCCAGCAGCTTCGAAACAGGGCCCTACGAGCAGTACTTC. Translation gives CASSFETGPYEQYF.

The chain combines TRBV6-5 with TRBJ2-1; 10 bases line up with TRBD1. V trimming: 6 bases; J trimming: 8 bases; junction bases outside the gene matches: 4. Germline CDR1 reads MNHEY; CDR2 reads SVGAGI. The CDR3 covers 13 residues. The chain's CDR3 is CASRGQGFHEQFF. DNA for the CDR3: TGTGCCAGCAGGGGACAGGGGTTTCATGAGCAGTTCTTC.

This clonotype came up once. One base away lies a much larger clone, so this may be a sequencing read error. V gene TRBV20-1 combines with J gene TRBJ2-6; 9 bases are a match to TRBD1. This CDR3 region has 14 residues. Looked up from germline, CDR1 is DFQATT and CDR2 is SNEGSKA (reference sequence). As DNA, the CDR3 is TGCAGTGCAAACAGGGGGCGTGGGGCCAACGTCCCGACTTTC. The encoded protein is CSANRGRGANVPTF.

This clonotype occurred many times. This sequence joins TRBV12-3 or TRBV12-4 and TRBJ1-5; the D gene is possibly TRBD1 (5 bases). V gave up 1 base and J gave up 7 bases, with 11 bases separating them. The CDR3 is 14 residues long. CDR3 DNA: TGTGCCAGCAGTTTAGGACAGAGAAACCAGCCCCAGCATTTT. Amino acids: CASSLGQRNQPQHF.

The CDR3 here is CASSEQGSLTETQYF. For the CDR3, the DNA is TGTGCCAGCAGTGAACAGGGTTCCCTTACAGAGACCCAGTACTTC. The chain employs TRBV2 and TRBJ2-5; a weak D match, TRBD1 (5 bases). Trimming removed 2 bases at V and 4 bases at J, with 14 bases between. Germline CDR1 reads SNHLY; CDR2 reads FYNNEI. This CDR3 has 15 amino acids.

The rearrangement links TRBV2 to TRBJ1-1; TRBD1 might be the D (5 bases). The CDR3 is 14 amino acids. Germline lookup yields CDR1 SNHLY and CDR2 FYNNEI. V lost 8 bases and J lost 1, with 14 bases in between. CDR3 residues: CASAGGVQNTEAFF. In DNA form, the CDR3 reads TGTGCCAGCGCTGGAGGGGTTCAGAACACTGAAGCTTTCTTT.

The chain recombines TRBV20-1 with TRBJ2-1; D uncertain. Germline CDR1 is DFQATT and CDR2 is SNEGSKA (reference sequence). Trimming shortened V by 4 bases and J by 0 bases, and 10 bases separated the two germline ends. The CDR3 covers 14 residues. This CDR3 reads CSAIVRSSYNEQFF. The CDR3 DNA follows: TGCAGTGCTATCGTCCGGAGCTCCTACAATGAGCAGTTCTTC.

This clonotype came up a few times. A much bigger clone sits one base away, suggesting this may be a read error. The chain is built from TRBV28 and TRBJ1-5, with 7 bases fitting TRBD1. Losses at the gene ends were 6 bases for V and 6 bases for J; bases not matched to a gene: 2. CDR1 is MDHEN, CDR2 SYDVKM, per germline. The CDR3 has 12 amino acids. CDR3 in DNA: TGTGCCAGCAGGGCAGGGGGTCAGCCCCAGCATTTT. This codes for CASRAGGQPQHF.

This clonotype was counted a few times. The V call is TRBV5-1, the J call TRBJ2-1; 10 bases match TRBD2. TRBJ2-7 explains the end of the DNA better; the J call may be wrong. This CDR3 region has 15 residues. Germline V gives CDR1 SGHRS, CDR2 YFSETQ. CDR3 sequence (DNA): TGCGCCAGCAGCCCCGCTAGCGGGAGTTACAATGAGCAGTACTTC. Its protein is CASSPASGSYNEQYF.

This chain joins TRBV9 and TRBJ2-5, with a weak D call TRBD2 (6 bases). Trimming stripped 5 bases from V and 3 bases from J, with 8 bases between. The germline V gene has CDR1 SGDLS and CDR2 YYNGEE. This CDR3 is built from 12 residues. CDR3 amino acids: CASRGTEETQYF. Written as DNA, the CDR3 is TGTGCCAGCAGGGGGACTGAAGAGACCCAGTACTTC.

Many counts were recorded for this clonotype. The gene calls are TRBV4-2 and TRBJ1-6; D gene uncertain. Germline-derived CDR1 and CDR2 are LGHNA and YNFKEQ. This CDR3 contains 12 residues. The V end was cut by 0 bases, the J end by 8 bases, with 2 bases between. CDR3 coding DNA: TGTGCCAGCAGCCAAGAGGATTCACCCCTCCACTTT. Translating it yields CASSQEDSPLHF.

This clonotype appeared a few times. The V gene is TRBV5-1, the J gene TRBJ1-2; unclear D gene. Trimming pared 4 bases from V and 4 bases from J, leaving 14 bases between. CDR1 SGHRS and CDR2 YFSETQ come from the germline V gene. This CDR3 region has 14 residues. The CDR3 loop is CASSPGNGGYGYTF. For the CDR3, the DNA is TGCGCCAGCAGCCCGGGAAACGGAGGCTATGGCTACACCTTC.

This clonotype was detected many times. The chain joins TRBV5-1 to TRBJ2-5; tentatively, D is TRBD1 (5 bases). This CDR3 is 14 amino acids long. CDR1 and CDR2 (germline): SGHRS, YFSETQ. Trimming left V 4 bases short and J 3 bases short, with 13 bases between. The CDR3 DNA follows: TGCGCCAGCAGCACAAAACAGGTTGAAGAGACCCAGTACTTC. The encoded protein is CASSTKQVEETQYF.